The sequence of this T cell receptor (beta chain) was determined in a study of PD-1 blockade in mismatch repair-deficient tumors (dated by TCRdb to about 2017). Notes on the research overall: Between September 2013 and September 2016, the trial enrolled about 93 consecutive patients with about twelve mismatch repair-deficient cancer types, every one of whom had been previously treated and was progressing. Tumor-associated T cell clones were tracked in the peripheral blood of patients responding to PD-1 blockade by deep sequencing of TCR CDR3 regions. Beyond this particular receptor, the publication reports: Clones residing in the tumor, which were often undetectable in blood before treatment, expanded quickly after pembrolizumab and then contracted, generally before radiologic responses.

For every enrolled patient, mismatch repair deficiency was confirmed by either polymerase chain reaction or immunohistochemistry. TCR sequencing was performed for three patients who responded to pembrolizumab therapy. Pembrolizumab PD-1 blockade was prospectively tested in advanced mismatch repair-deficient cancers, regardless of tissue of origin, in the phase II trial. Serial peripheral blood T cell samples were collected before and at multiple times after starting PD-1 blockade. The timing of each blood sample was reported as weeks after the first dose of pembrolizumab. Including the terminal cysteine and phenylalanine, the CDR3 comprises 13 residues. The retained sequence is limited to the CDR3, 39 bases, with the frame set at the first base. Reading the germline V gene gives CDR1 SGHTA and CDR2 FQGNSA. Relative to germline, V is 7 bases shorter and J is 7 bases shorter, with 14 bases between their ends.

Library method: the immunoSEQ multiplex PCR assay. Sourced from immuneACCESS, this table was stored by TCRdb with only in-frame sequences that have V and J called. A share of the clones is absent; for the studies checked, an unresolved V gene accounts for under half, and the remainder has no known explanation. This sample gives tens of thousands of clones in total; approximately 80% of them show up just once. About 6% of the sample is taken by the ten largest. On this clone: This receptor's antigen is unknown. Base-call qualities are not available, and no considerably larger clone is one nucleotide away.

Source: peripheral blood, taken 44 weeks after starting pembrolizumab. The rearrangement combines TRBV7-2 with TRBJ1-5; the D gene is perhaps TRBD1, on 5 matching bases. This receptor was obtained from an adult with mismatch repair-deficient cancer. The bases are TGTGCCAGCACCCCTGAGGGGAGCCAGCCCCAGCATTTT. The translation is CASTPEGSQPQHF.